This T cell receptor (beta chain) was recovered during a study of siplizumab effects on memory and regulatory T cells. Each sample yielded about 1.1 x 10^5 assayed TCR templates. TCRdb keeps only in-frame clones here, not all; method: immunoSEQ multiplex PCR. Here the sample spans over 85,000 clones, roughly nine tenths being singletons. Findings and caveats of the study: Left unconfirmed was the suppressive function of proliferating Tregs from siplizumab cultures. Phenotypic classification as naive or memory proved unattainable for roughly 75-96% of proliferating CD4+ or CD8+ clones. The mean Treg-derived percentage of mappable alloreactive CD4+ clones was approximately 68% with siplizumab compared with about 28% in controls.

Remarks on this clone: Its antigen is still unknown.

Trimming cost V 1 base and J 1 base, with 7 bases left between them. Germline values: CDR1 SGHVS, CDR2 FQNEAQ. There are 14 residues in the CDR3. Specimen: CD4+ T cells sorted from blood. This TCR was sampled from a human donor in good health. This chain connects TRBV7-8 to TRBJ1-1; maybe TRBD1 (5 bases). The CDR3 DNA sequence: TGTGCCAGCAGCTTAGTGCAGGGGAACACTGAAGCTTTCTTT. Its translation is CASSLVQGNTEAFF.